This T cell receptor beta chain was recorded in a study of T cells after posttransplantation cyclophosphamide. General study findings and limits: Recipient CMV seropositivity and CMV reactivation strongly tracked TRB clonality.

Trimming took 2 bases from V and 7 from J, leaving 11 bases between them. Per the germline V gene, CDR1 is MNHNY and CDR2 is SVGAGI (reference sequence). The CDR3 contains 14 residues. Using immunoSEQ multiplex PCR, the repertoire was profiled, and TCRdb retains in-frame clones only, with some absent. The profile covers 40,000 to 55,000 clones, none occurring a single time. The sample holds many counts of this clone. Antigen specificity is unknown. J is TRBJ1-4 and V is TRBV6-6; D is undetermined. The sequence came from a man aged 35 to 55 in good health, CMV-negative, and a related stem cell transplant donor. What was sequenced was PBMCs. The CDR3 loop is CASSYEEGGEKLFF. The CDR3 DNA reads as TGTGCCAGCAGTTACGAGGAGGGCGGTGAAAAACTGTTTTTT.